This T cell receptor (beta chain) was profiled in a study of T cells in Graves' hyperthyroidism and ophthalmopathy. Study-wide findings and caveats: In blood, most of the thyroid clonotypes expanded above 0.001 were also present. Ophthalmopathy cases were set apart from stable hyperthyroidism by a 13 V-J model.

A note on this clonotype: Antigen specificity is unknown.

Diagnostic decisions used clinical symptoms, serum thyroxine and TRAb, thyroid ultrasound and orbital computed tomography. Out of approximately 10 ml of fresh peripheral blood came the PBMCs. Looked up from germline, CDR1 is MDHEN and CDR2 is SYDVKM. V gave up 2 bases and J gave up 7 bases; unmatched junction bases: 7. The CDR3 covers 15 residues. Researchers amplified the TCR beta CDR3 regions from RNA transcripts. The HTBI primer set was used in a first-round RT-PCR of the TCR CDR3. TCRdb independently ran MiXCR on the multiplex PCR reads; one entry per CDR3 protein. The sample includes hundreds of thousands of distinct CDR3 sequences, just under 15% of them seen just once.

The chain is built from TRBV28 and TRBJ1-5, with 8 bases fitting TRBD1. The source of this sequence is a woman in her twenties or thirties with Graves' hyperthyroidism. The material sequenced was blood. In nucleotides, the CDR3 is TGTGCCAGCAGTTTACACGGACAGGGTGGCCAGCCCCAGCATTTT. Its protein product is CASSLHGQGGQPQHF.